This TCR beta chain was captured by sequencing in a study of blood T cell repertoires in COVID-19. Whole-study context: Acute and convalescent COVID-19 specimens originated in the United States, Italy and Spain. Sample material is recorded as cDNA or gDNA derived from T cells, B-cell-depleted T cells, or PBMCs.

In the study's own analysis: Using reference gene primer amplification, nucleated cell counts were estimated. The data were produced by immunoSEQ multiplex PCR, yet TCRdb's version contains in-frame clones alone and is incomplete. V and J calls and clone size are copied from that table; D and trimming were computed from the DNA. Of over 250,000 clones in the sample, approximately 86% were seen once. The clonotype comes from a middle-aged man who had recovered from COVID-19. The sample taken for sequencing was peripheral blood.

CDR3 sequence: CASSAAQRGRVDGYTF. The CDR3 DNA follows: TGTGCCAGCAGCGCCGCCCAGAGGGGGCGCGTCGATGGCTACACCTTC. The genes are TRBV13 and TRBJ1-2; 7 bases are shared with TRBD1. The CDR3 sequence is 16 residues long. Unmatched junction bases numbered 15, after V lost 5 bases and J lost 6 bases. In germline, CDR1 is PRHDT, CDR2 FYEKMQ (reference sequence). Variable domain in full (rest from reference TRBV13 and TRBJ1-2): AAGVIQSPRHLIKEKRETATLKCYPIPRHDTVYWYQQGPGQDPQFLISFYEKMQSDKGSIPDRFSAQQFSDYHSELNMSSLELGDSALYFCASSAAQRGRVDGYTFGSGTRLTVV.